A selection of T cell receptor beta chains follows, all from one sample in a study of T-cell reconstitution after alpha-beta-depleted transplantation in children. TCRdb re-analysed the PCR reads in MiXCR, keeping a single row per CDR3 protein. The profile shows around 500,000 distinct CDR3 sequences, 23% of them singletons. This sample comprised PBMCs, mostly from graft donor cells, obtained 360 days after TCRalphabeta/CD19-depleted stem cell transplant. The receptors derive from a boy less than two years old who had a stem cell transplant for acute myeloid leukemia, so the T cells may come from the graft donor. Both conserved end residues are part of each CDR3. A D gene is named only where the DNA matches it firmly. Clone sizes are given selectively: once, few, many, or a class where the clone is expanded.

D gene: .
J gene: TRBJ2-5
clone size: few
V gene: TRBV20-1
CDR3 protein: CSAHRDSQETQYF
CDR3 DNA: TGCAGTGCGCACCGGGACTCACAAGAGACCCAGTACTTC

D gene: .
J gene: TRBJ1-4
clone size: .
V gene: TRBV11-2
CDR3 protein: CASSFWVNEKLFF
CDR3 DNA: TGTGCCAGCAGCTTCTGGGTGAATGAAAAACTGTTTTTT

D gene: .
J gene: TRBJ1-1
clone size: .
V gene: TRBV20-1
CDR3 protein: CSAKSSGLMNTEAFF
CDR3 DNA: TGCAGTGCTAAATCCTCCGGACTGATGAACACTGAAGCTTTCTTT

D gene: .
J gene: TRBJ1-2
clone size: .
V gene: TRBV29-1
CDR3 protein: CSASGDFPPEGYGYTF
CDR3 DNA: TGCAGCGCCTCGGGGGACTTTCCCCCGGAGGGCTATGGCTACACCTTC

D gene: .
J gene: TRBJ1-4
clone size: few
V gene: TRBV7-2
CDR3 protein: CASSLALDRNEKLFF
CDR3 DNA: TGTGCCAGCAGCTTAGCGTTAGACAGAAATGAAAAACTGTTTTTT

D gene: .
J gene: TRBJ2-5
clone size: few
V gene: TRBV7-2
CDR3 protein: CASSFLPSSQYF
CDR3 DNA: TGTGCCAGCAGCTTTCTGCCTAGTTCCCAGTACTTC

D gene: .
J gene: TRBJ2-3
clone size: .
V gene: TRBV20-1
CDR3 protein: CSARDERGTDTQYF
CDR3 DNA: TGCAGTGCTAGAGATGAGCGCGGCACAGATACGCAGTATTTT

D gene: .
J gene: TRBJ1-2
clone size: many
V gene: TRBV3-1
CDR3 protein: CASSQDMAANAYGYTF
CDR3 DNA: TGTGCCAGCAGCCAAGATATGGCGGCTAACGCGTATGGCTACACCTTC

D gene: .
J gene: TRBJ2-1
clone size: .
V gene: TRBV10-3
CDR3 protein: CATLSSYNEQFF
CDR3 DNA: TGTGCCACTCTCTCCTCCTACAATGAGCAGTTCTTC

D gene: .
J gene: TRBJ2-5
clone size: many
V gene: TRBV20-1
CDR3 protein: CSAPTAGETQYF
CDR3 DNA: TGCAGTGCCCCGACGGCGGGAGAGACCCAGTACTTC

D gene: .
J gene: TRBJ2-5
clone size: few
V gene: TRBV7-8
CDR3 protein: CASSYRGGYQETQYF
CDR3 DNA: TGTGCCAGCAGCTATAGAGGGGGGTACCAAGAGACCCAGTACTTC

D gene: .
J gene: TRBJ2-3
clone size: few
V gene: TRBV6-5
CDR3 protein: CASSYSRGNTDTQYF
CDR3 DNA: TGTGCCAGCAGTTACTCGAGAGGAAACACAGATACGCAGTATTTT

D gene: .
J gene: TRBJ1-3
clone size: .
V gene: TRBV9
CDR3 protein: CASSVGQSHAGNTIYF
CDR3 DNA: TGTGCCAGCAGCGTTGGACAAAGCCATGCTGGAAACACCATATATTTT

D gene: .
J gene: TRBJ1-6
clone size: few
V gene: TRBV6-1
CDR3 protein: CASRGPNNSPLHF
CDR3 DNA: TGTGCCAGCCGAGGACCCAATAATTCACCCCTCCACTTT

D gene: .
J gene: TRBJ1-5
clone size: few
V gene: TRBV6-1
CDR3 protein: CASSPTPETGQPQHF
CDR3 DNA: TGTGCCAGCAGCCCAACCCCAGAAACGGGACAGCCCCAGCATTTT

D gene: .
J gene: TRBJ2-7
clone size: .
V gene: TRBV20-1
CDR3 protein: CSAPQIKTGSSYEQYF
CDR3 DNA: TGCAGTGCTCCCCAAATCAAAACGGGGAGCTCCTACGAGCAGTACTTC

D gene: .
J gene: TRBJ2-3
clone size: .
V gene: TRBV5-6
CDR3 protein: CASSLAGFSTDTQYF
CDR3 DNA: TGTGCCAGCAGCTTGGCCGGGTTCAGCACAGATACGCAGTATTTT

D gene: .
J gene: TRBJ1-1
clone size: few
V gene: TRBV6-5
CDR3 protein: CASSYLTNTEAFF
CDR3 DNA: TGTGCCAGCAGTTACCTCACGAACACTGAAGCTTTCTTT

D gene: TRBD1
J gene: TRBJ2-1
clone size: .
V gene: TRBV24-1
CDR3 protein: CATSTTGTGVYNEQFF
CDR3 DNA: TGTGCCACCAGTACCACAGGGACAGGGGTCTACAATGAGCAGTTCTTC

D gene: .
J gene: TRBJ2-1
clone size: .
V gene: TRBV4-1
CDR3 protein: CASSFSFGQWGHNEQFF
CDR3 DNA: TGCGCCAGCAGCTTTAGCTTCGGACAGTGGGGGCACAATGAGCAGTTCTTC

D gene: TRBD2
J gene: TRBJ2-1
clone size: many
V gene: TRBV20-1
CDR3 protein: CSARSGGSSYNEQFF
CDR3 DNA: TGCAGTGCCCGGTCGGGGGGAAGCTCCTACAATGAGCAGTTCTTC

D gene: .
J gene: TRBJ2-5
clone size: many
V gene: TRBV15
CDR3 protein: CATSGTGSETQYF
CDR3 DNA: TGTGCCACCAGCGGAACAGGGTCAGAGACCCAGTACTTC

D gene: TRBD2
J gene: TRBJ2-7
clone size: .
V gene: TRBV5-1
CDR3 protein: CASRGIAGAYEQYF
CDR3 DNA: TGCGCCAGCAGGGGAATAGCGGGGGCGTACGAGCAGTACTTC

D gene: .
J gene: TRBJ2-2
clone size: .
V gene: TRBV9
CDR3 protein: CASSVELAPHGTGELFF
CDR3 DNA: TGTGCCAGCAGCGTCGAGCTAGCCCCACATGGCACCGGGGAGCTGTTTTTT

D gene: .
J gene: TRBJ1-6
clone size: .
V gene: TRBV7-2
CDR3 protein: CASSLVRRPLHF
CDR3 DNA: TGTGCCAGCAGCTTAGTAAGGAGACCCCTCCACTTT

D gene: .
J gene: TRBJ1-2
clone size: many
V gene: TRBV29-1
CDR3 protein: CSVEGGDYGYTF
CDR3 DNA: TGCAGCGTTGAAGGGGGCGACTATGGCTACACCTTC

D gene: .
J gene: TRBJ2-3
clone size: many
V gene: TRBV29-1
CDR3 protein: CSVREATDTQYF
CDR3 DNA: TGCAGCGTTCGGGAAGCCACAGATACGCAGTATTTT

D gene: TRBD2
J gene: TRBJ2-1
clone size: .
V gene: TRBV7-2
CDR3 protein: CASSSGGDYNEQFF
CDR3 DNA: TGTGCCAGCAGCTCGGGGGGTGACTACAATGAGCAGTTCTTC

D gene: .
J gene: TRBJ2-3
clone size: .
V gene: TRBV4-1
CDR3 protein: CASSQVGRSGTDTQYF
CDR3 DNA: TGCGCCAGCAGCCAAGTGGGCCGGTCCGGCACAGATACGCAGTATTTT

D gene: .
J gene: TRBJ2-7
clone size: .
V gene: TRBV5-1
CDR3 protein: CASSLGLGSYEQYF
CDR3 DNA: TGCGCCAGCAGCTTGGGGCTGGGGAGCTACGAGCAGTACTTC

D gene: TRBD2
J gene: TRBJ2-5
clone size: few
V gene: TRBV15
CDR3 protein: CATSSPPGRGETQYF
CDR3 DNA: TGTGCCACCAGCTCTCCCCCGGGGAGGGGAGAGACCCAGTACTTC

D gene: .
J gene: TRBJ1-2
clone size: .
V gene: TRBV12-3/TRBV12-4
CDR3 protein: CASKDTGFGYGYTF
CDR3 DNA: TGTGCCAGCAAGGACACGGGGTTCGGGTATGGCTACACCTTC

D gene: TRBD2
J gene: TRBJ2-1
clone size: .
V gene: TRBV19
CDR3 protein: CASSMSAGGSYNEQFF
CDR3 DNA: TGTGCCAGTAGTATGTCAGCGGGGGGATCCTACAATGAGCAGTTCTTC

D gene: TRBD2
J gene: TRBJ2-7
clone size: .
V gene: TRBV6-5
CDR3 protein: CASSSRGGNYEQYF
CDR3 DNA: TGTGCCAGCAGTTCACGCGGGGGGAACTACGAGCAGTACTTC

D gene: .
J gene: TRBJ1-4
clone size: few
V gene: TRBV20-1
CDR3 protein: CSARRTGNEKLFF
CDR3 DNA: TGCAGTGCTAGAAGGACGGGAAATGAAAAACTGTTTTTT

D gene: .
J gene: TRBJ2-2
clone size: few
V gene: TRBV29-1
CDR3 protein: CSVDKGTGELFF
CDR3 DNA: TGCAGCGTTGACAAAGGTACCGGGGAGCTGTTTTTT

D gene: TRBD2
J gene: TRBJ2-3
clone size: many
V gene: TRBV20-1
CDR3 protein: CSARERGGTDTQYF
CDR3 DNA: TGCAGTGCTAGGGAGCGGGGGGGCACAGATACGCAGTATTTT